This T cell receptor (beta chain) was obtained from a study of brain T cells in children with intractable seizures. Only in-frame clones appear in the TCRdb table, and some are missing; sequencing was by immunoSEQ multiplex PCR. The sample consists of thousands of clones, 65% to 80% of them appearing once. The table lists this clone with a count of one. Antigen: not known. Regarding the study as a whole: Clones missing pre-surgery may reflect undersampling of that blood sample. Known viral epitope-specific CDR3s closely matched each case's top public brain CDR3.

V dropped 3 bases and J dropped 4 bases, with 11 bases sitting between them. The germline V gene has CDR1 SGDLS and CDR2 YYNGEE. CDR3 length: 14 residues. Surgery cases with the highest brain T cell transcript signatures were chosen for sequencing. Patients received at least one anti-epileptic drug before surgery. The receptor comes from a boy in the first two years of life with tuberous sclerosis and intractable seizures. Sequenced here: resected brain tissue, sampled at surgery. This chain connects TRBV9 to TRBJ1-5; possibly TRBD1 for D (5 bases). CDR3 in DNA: TGTGCCAGCAGCGCAGGGACCGGGAATCAGCCCCAGCATTTT. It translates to CASSAGTGNQPQHF.